This T cell receptor (beta chain) was sequenced in a study of cytomegalovirus exposure and HLA in healthy donors. Notes on the study in general: The authors later linked a missense DCLRE1C variant to TCR beta V- and J-gene trimming. The HLA-A and HLA-B alleles of most subjects were reportedly predicted accurately from TCR beta sequences. Rare sequences made up most TCRs, while some public TCRs were found in many donors. The study flagged some 180 TCR beta chains as cytomegalovirus-associated.

The germline V gene has CDR1 SGHRS and CDR2 YFSETQ. V lost 4 bases and J 6 bases, leaving 18 bases between the germline ends. The CDR3 is made up of 15 amino acids. The study ran its PCR with 60 Vbeta and 13 Jbeta primers. Method: immunoSEQ multiplex PCR; TCRdb's copy keeps in-frame clones and lacks some. The sample lists hundreds of thousands of clones, around 65% occurring once. With respect to this clone: The target antigen is unknown.

Sequenced sample: PBMCs. The V call is TRBV5-1, the J call TRBJ2-3; tentative D call: TRBD2 (6 bases). The clonotype originates from a female donor in good health and CMV-seronegative. CDR3 in amino acids: CASSPVGLRDDTQYF. The CDR3 region has the DNA TGCGCCAGCAGCCCGGTGGGACTCCGGGACGATACGCAGTATTTT.